Reported below is one TCR beta chain. The antigen is not known. Arm-PCR of CDR3 regions and iRepertoire HTBI primers were the basis on which TCR beta libraries were built. Authors' processing steps: Segment identification across samples yielded 55 to 65 TRBV and 13 to 15 TRBJ segments. Using its own MiXCR run on the multiplex PCR reads, TCRdb lists one record per CDR3 protein. TCRdb, not the original authors, processed these V and J calls. The data show 500,000 or so distinct CDR3 sequences, 15% to 20% seen once. This specimen comes from a study of regulatory T cells in long-lasting Graves disease. This CDR3 has 13 amino acids. The germline V and J ends were trimmed by 0 bases and 8 bases, with 10 bases remaining between them. Looked up from germline, CDR1 is MGHDK and CDR2 is SYGVNS. The time point denotes: newly diagnosed GD, antithyroid drugs for less than 3 months. The authors made the TCR library using RNA they extracted from PBMCs.

The study, taken as a whole, reports: Persistent patients had a count of shared public clonotypes (roughly 2,500) that exceeded that of new patients (roughly 1,000). Among samples with persistent disease, TRBV28, TRBJ1-2 and TRBJ2-5 were favored.

The data also belong to a second study, concerning T cells in Graves' hyperthyroidism and ophthalmopathy. That paper adds: Diagnosis relied on clinical symptoms, serum thyroxine and TRAb, thyroid ultrasound and orbital computed tomography.

The source is a woman aged 35-65 years with Graves disease. This specimen consisted of peripheral blood mononuclear cells (PBMCs), obtained at new diagnosis, from a patient treated with antithyroid drugs. The V and J genes are TRBV25-1 and TRBJ1-2, with unresolved D. Here the CDR3 DNA reads TGTGCCAGCAGTGAATATTTAGCTGCCGGCTACACCTTC. This translates into CASSEYLAAGYTF.